The 16 T cell receptor beta chains below come from one sample, sequenced in a study of T cell repertoires in cytomegalovirus infection. No cognate antigen is known for these TCRs. TCRdb called the reads again in MiXCR, with one record for every CDR3 protein. The sample includes about 920,000 distinct CDR3 sequences, 31% of them seen just once. Sample: cultured CD8+ T cells from PBMCs, taken from culture after CMV antigen stimulation. The origin of the receptors is a human donor in good health (CMV status not recorded). Some clones in this sample may be carry-over from other donors' samples.

In its sample, this clonotype was seen many times. The chain recombines TRBV7-2 with TRBJ1-1; D possibly corresponds to TRBD1 (5 bases). The V gene's germline CDR1 is SGHTA and CDR2 FQGNSA. With 5 bases removed from V and 3 bases from J, the gap between germline ends came to 10 bases. This CDR3 has 13 residues. The chain's CDR3 is CASSLRVHTEAFF. The CDR3 DNA reads as TGTGCCAGCAGCCTCAGGGTACACACTGAAGCTTTCTTT.

This clonotype occurred a few times. J is TRBJ2-2 and V is TRBV7-6, with D possibly matching TRBD2 (5 bases). The CDR3 runs to 18 residues. V lost 5 bases to trimming and J lost 1 base, with 20 bases between them. The germline CDR1 and CDR2 sequences are SGHVS and FNYEAQ. The CDR3 nucleotides read TGTGCCAGCAGCCCAAGGCAGAGGGCTTACTTGAACACCGGGGAGCTGTTTTTT. Its translation: CASSPRQRAYLNTGELFF. The full variable domain, in which reference TRBV7-6 and TRBJ2-2 provide the parts outside the CDR3, is GAGVSQSPRYKVTKRGQDVALRCDPISGHVSLYWYRQALGQGPEFLTYFNYEAQQDKSGLPNDRFSAERPEGSISTLTIQRTEQRDSAMYRCASSPRQRAYLNTGELFFGEGSRLTVL.

The genes are TRBV20-1 and TRBJ2-2; a weak D match, TRBD1 (6 bases). Germline CDR1 and CDR2: DFQATT and SNEGSKA (reference sequence). The CDR3 is 13 amino acids. Trimming took off 8 bases at V and 2 bases at J, with 12 bases between the two ends. CDR3 sequence reads: CSHPGHNTGELFF. CDR3 DNA: TGCAGTCATCCGGGACACAACACCGGGGAGCTGTTTTTT.

The chain combines TRBV19 with TRBJ1-5; a possible D gene is TRBD1 (5 bases). V was pared by 3 bases and J by 3 bases, with 12 bases between. CDR3 length equals 15 residues. In germline, CDR1 is LNHDA, CDR2 SQIVND (reference sequence). The CDR3 region is CASSMTAELNQPQHF. The CDR3 coding sequence is TGTGCCAGTAGTATGACAGCAGAGCTCAATCAGCCCCAGCATTTT.

V usage is TRBV7-9 and J usage is TRBJ2-1; no reliable D call. V was cut by 7 bases and J by 1 base, with 5 bases left in between. CDR1 is SEHNR, CDR2 FQNEAQ, per germline (reference sequence). This CDR3 comprises 12 residues. The CDR3 region is CASILSYNEQFF. The CDR3 DNA sequence: TGTGCCAGCATCTTGTCCTACAATGAGCAGTTCTTC. The whole variable domain, filled in from reference TRBV7-9 and TRBJ2-1, reads DTGVSQNPRHKITKRGQNVTFRCDPISEHNRLYWYRQTLGQGPEFLTYFQNEAQLEKSRLLSDRFSAERPKGSFSTLEIQRTEQGDSAMYLCASILSYNEQFFGPGTRLTVL.

This clonotype was picked up a small number of times. The chain combines TRBV12-3 or TRBV12-4 with TRBJ2-2; unclear D gene. This CDR3 region has 13 residues. V was cut by 3 bases and J by 1 base, with 3 bases left in between. CDR3 protein: CASSFKNTGELFF. The CDR3 nucleotides read TGTGCCAGCAGTTTTAAGAACACCGGGGAGCTGTTTTTT.

This clonotype was detected ten times or more. The chain couples TRBV7-2 to TRBJ1-2; 8 bases line up with TRBD1. Germline trimming cut 2 bases from V and 5 bases from J; bases unmatched to any gene: 13. Germline loops: CDR1 SGHTA, CDR2 FQGNSA. The CDR3 is made up of 17 amino acids. The CDR3 nucleotides are TGTGCCAGCAGCTTATTGTATCAGGGGGCGGCCGTTTATGGCTACACCTTC. Translating gives CASSLLYQGAAVYGYTF. Variable domain in full (rest from reference TRBV7-2 and TRBJ1-2): GAGVSQSPSNKVTEKGKDVELRCDPISGHTALYWYRQSLGQGLEFLIYFQGNSAPDKSGLPSDRFSAERTGGSVSTLTIQRTQQEDSAVYLCASSLLYQGAAVYGYTFGSGTRLTVV.

This clonotype was picked up many times. The chain couples TRBV28 to TRBJ2-2; TRBD1 agrees at 7 bases. The CDR3 is 16 amino acids. CDR1 and CDR2 from the germline V gene are MDHEN and SYDVKM. The ends lost 6 bases at V and 4 bases at J; junction bases unmatched: 11. DNA of the CDR3: TGTGCCAGCAGCTCCCCAGGGGGATCTGGCACCGGGGAGCTGTTTTTT. It codes for CASSSPGGSGTGELFF.

This clonotype was counted only a few times. The junction departs from germline at one end; a sequencing error may be responsible. This chain links TRBV14 with TRBJ2-2; D unresolved. The CDR3 sequence is 15 residues long. Germline lookup yields CDR1 SGHDN and CDR2 FVKESK. The CDR3 loop is CASSQDGPYTGELFF. Here the CDR3 DNA reads TGTGCCAGCAGCCAAGACGGCCCTTACACTGGGGAGCTGTTTTTT.

The V call is TRBV6-8, the J call TRBJ1-3, with D possibly being TRBD1 (6 bases). Germline V gene sequence: CDR1 MNHGY, CDR2 SAAAGT. Trimming cost V 8 bases and J 4 bases, with 12 bases left between them. This CDR3 is 13 amino acids long. The CDR3 spells CASGGLPGNTIYF. The CDR3 nucleotides are TGTGCCAGCGGGGGCTTACCCGGAAACACCATATATTTT.

This clonotype was observed a few times. CDR3 bases: TGTGCCAGCAGCTTAGACACTCTGTCAGGGCAGCCCCAGCATTTT. This gives the protein CASSLDTLSGQPQHF. The chain joins TRBV7-6 to TRBJ1-5, with a weak D call TRBD1 (5 bases). V shed 1 base and J shed 7 bases, with 14 bases lying between them. The CDR3 loop spans 15 amino acids. Germline assignment: CDR1 SGHVS and CDR2 FNYEAQ.

In its sample, this clonotype was seen a few times. The chain couples TRBV6-5 to TRBJ2-7; maybe TRBD1 (6 bases). The CDR3 totals 15 residues. Germline V gene lookup returns CDR1 MNHEY and CDR2 SVGAGI. The germline V and J ends were trimmed by 0 bases and 9 bases, with 18 bases remaining between them. CDR3 sequence: CASSYSPGHRLGQYF. Here the CDR3 DNA reads TGTGCCAGCAGTTACTCCCCGGGACACAGATTGGGGCAGTACTTC.

This chain connects TRBV29-1 to TRBJ1-1; D is possibly TRBD1 (6 bases). The CDR3 loop spans 14 amino acids. Trimming removed 7 bases from V and 3 bases from J, with 18 bases in between. The germline V gene has CDR1 SQVTM and CDR2 ANQGSEA. CDR3 sequence reads: CSAETRTDYTEAFF. Written as DNA, the CDR3 is TGCAGCGCCGAAACACGGACAGATTACACTGAAGCTTTCTTT. The full variable domain, its missing parts supplied by reference TRBV29-1 and TRBJ1-1, is SAVISQKPSRDICQRGTSLTIQCQVDSQVTMMFWYRQQPGQSLTLIATANQGSEATYESGFVIDKFPISRPNLTFSTLTVSNMSPEDSSIYLCSAETRTDYTEAFFGQGTRLTVV.

This chain uses TRBV7-3 with TRBJ2-5, with 10 bases identical to TRBD1. The V and J ends lost 5 bases and 5 bases, in that order; junction bases with no gene match: 17. Looked up from germline, CDR1 is SGHTA and CDR2 is FQGTGA. The CDR3 totals 18 residues. The CDR3 DNA is TGTGCCAGCAGCACTACCGGGACAGGGGCCTTACTACCGGAGACCCAGTACTTC. Translating it yields CASSTTGTGALLPETQYF.

This clonotype was seen a handful of times. This chain links TRBV27 with TRBJ2-7; D is possibly TRBD1 (6 bases). Germline assignment: CDR1 MNHEY and CDR2 SMNVEV (reference sequence). V shed 3 bases and J shed 5 bases, with 11 bases lying between them. The CDR3 covers 13 residues. The chain's CDR3 is CASSFTGYHEQYF. In DNA, the CDR3 is TGTGCCAGCAGTTTTACAGGGTACCACGAGCAGTACTTC.

V is TRBV20-1 and J is TRBJ2-1; TRBD2 matches at 10 bases. The ends lost 5 bases at V and 3 bases at J; junction bases unmatched: 13. CDR1 is DFQATT, CDR2 SNEGSKA, per germline (reference sequence). The CDR3 has 17 residues. This CDR3 is CSASPTPLAGGYNEQFF. CDR3 sequence (DNA): TGCAGTGCTTCCCCTACGCCTTTAGCGGGGGGCTACAATGAGCAGTTCTTC.